This TCR beta chain was captured in a study of T cell repertoires in ileal Crohn's disease. Study context: All patients had surgery for stricturing (about 61%) or penetrating (around 39%) disease. About half of patients got postoperative therapy: under twelve thiopurines, 18 anti-TNF.

Germline V gene lookup returns CDR1 MNHEY and CDR2 SMNVEV (reference sequence). The CDR3 has 15 amino acids. V lost 0 bases and J 0 bases, leaving 9 bases between the germline ends. This clone appeared once. Its antigen is unidentified. Data came from immunoSEQ multiplex PCR; TCRdb stores just in-frame clones and leaves some out. The sample consists of around 2,000 clones, 75% to 90% of them appearing once. Noted time point: neoterminal ileum biopsy at postoperative endoscopy, about 6 months after surgery. General study findings and limits: All patients with clonality above 26.8% had endoscopic recurrence.

The receptor comes from an adult with Crohn's disease. Sample: ileal tissue. The chain uses TRBV27 and TRBJ2-7; TRBD2 might be the D (5 bases). DNA for the CDR3: TGTGCCAGCAGTTTATCGGAGGTGAGCTCCTACGAGCAGTACTTC. Its translation is CASSLSEVSSYEQYF.